The 2 T cell receptor beta chains in this list originate from one sample, sequenced in a study of T cells in Graves' hyperthyroidism and ophthalmopathy. Researchers took RNA transcripts and amplified the TCR beta CDR3 regions from them. The HTBI primer set drove a first-round RT-PCR of the TCR CDR3. TCRdb reanalysed the multiplex PCR reads using MiXCR and keeps one entry per CDR3 protein. The sample gives 250,000 or so distinct CDR3 sequences, roughly 15% of which show up once; 30% to 35% is in the top ten. The material sequenced was blood. Every receptor here comes from a woman aged 45-60 years with Graves' hyperthyroidism that later progressed to Graves' ophthalmopathy.

The V call is TRBV7-9, the J call TRBJ1-1; 7 bases are a match to TRBD1. The CDR3 spans 16 residues. Germline-derived CDR1 and CDR2 are SEHNR and FQNEAQ (reference sequence). J gave up 2 bases and V 5 bases, and 11 bases lay outside the gene matches. DNA for the CDR3: TGTGCCAGCAGCCCAGGACAGGTAGGGGGAAACACTGAAGCTTTCTTT. Amino acid sequence: CASSPGQVGGNTEAFF.

This clonotype was counted ten times or more. The V call is TRBV10-3, the J call TRBJ2-3; no definite D call. Germline CDR1 reads ENHRY; CDR2 reads SYGVKD. The CDR3 runs 17 residues. Deletions cut 0 bases from V and 1 base from J, with 14 bases between. CDR3 in DNA: TGTGCCATCAGTGAGTCGAACGGATTAATTGGCACAGATACGCAGTATTTT. Translating it yields CAISESNGLIGTDTQYF.